This entry describes one T cell receptor (beta chain). Its matching antigen is unknown. The germline gives CDR1 SGHTA, CDR2 FQGNSA. V lost 3 bases and J lost 0; bases outside the gene matches: 6. The CDR3 runs 16 residues. The data stem from a study of blood T cells in healthy people across ages. Study-wide results and caveats: Any changes in expanded clonotypes were possibly confounded, as donor CMV status remained unknown.

Through a sample-barcoded 5' primer and a J-beta primer mix, a second PCR was run for roughly 6 to 11 cycles. The template-switch adaptor, which had 12 random nucleotides, put a tag on each cDNA molecule. TCRdb redid the calling of the 5' RACE reads with MiXCR, one entry per CDR3 protein. Of 1.5 million or so distinct CDR3 sequences in the sample, approximately 39% were seen once. The TCR comes from a woman under 30 in good health. V is TRBV7-2 and J is TRBJ2-7; 9 bases are shared with TRBD2. The sample consisted of blood. CDR3 sequence: CASSFQAGGSSYEQYF. DNA of the CDR3: TGTGCCAGCAGCTTCCAAGCGGGAGGATCCTCCTACGAGCAGTACTTC.